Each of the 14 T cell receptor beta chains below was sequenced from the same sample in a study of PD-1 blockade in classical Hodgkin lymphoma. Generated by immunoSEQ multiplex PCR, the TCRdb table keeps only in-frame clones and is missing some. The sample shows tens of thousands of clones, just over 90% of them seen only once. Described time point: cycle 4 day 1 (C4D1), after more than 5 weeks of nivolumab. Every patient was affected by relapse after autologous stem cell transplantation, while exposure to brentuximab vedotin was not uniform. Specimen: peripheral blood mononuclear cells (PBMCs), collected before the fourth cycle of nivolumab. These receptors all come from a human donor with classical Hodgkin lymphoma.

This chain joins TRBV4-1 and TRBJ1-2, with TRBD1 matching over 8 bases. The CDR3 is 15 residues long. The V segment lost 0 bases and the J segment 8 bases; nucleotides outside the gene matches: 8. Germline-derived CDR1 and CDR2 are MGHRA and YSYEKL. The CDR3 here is CASSQEGNRGIGYTF. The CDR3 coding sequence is TGCGCCAGCAGCCAAGAGGGCAACAGGGGGATAGGCTACACCTTC.

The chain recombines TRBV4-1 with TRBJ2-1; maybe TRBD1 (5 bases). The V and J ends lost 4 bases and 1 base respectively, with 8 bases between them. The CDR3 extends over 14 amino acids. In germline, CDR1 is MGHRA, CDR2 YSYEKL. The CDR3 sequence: CASSLQVSYNEQFF. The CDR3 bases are TGCGCCAGCAGCCTACAGGTTTCCTACAATGAGCAGTTCTTC.

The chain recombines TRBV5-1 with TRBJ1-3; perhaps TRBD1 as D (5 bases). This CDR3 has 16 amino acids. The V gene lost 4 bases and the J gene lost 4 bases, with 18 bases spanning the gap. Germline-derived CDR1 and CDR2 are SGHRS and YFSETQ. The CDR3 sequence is CASSKFLMGTGNTIYF. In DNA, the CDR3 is TGCGCCAGCAGCAAATTTTTGATGGGGACGGGAAACACCATATATTTT. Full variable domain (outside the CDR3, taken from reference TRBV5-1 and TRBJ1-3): KAGVTQTPRYLIKTRGQQVTLSCSPISGHRSVSWYQQTPGQGLQFLFEYFSETQRNKGNFPGRFSGRQFSNSRSEMNVSTLELGDSALYLCASSKFLMGTGNTIYFGEGSWLTVV.

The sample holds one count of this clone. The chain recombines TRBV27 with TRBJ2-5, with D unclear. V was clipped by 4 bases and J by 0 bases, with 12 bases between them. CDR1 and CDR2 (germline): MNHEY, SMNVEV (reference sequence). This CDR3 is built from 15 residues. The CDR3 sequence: CASSSPQYYQETQYF. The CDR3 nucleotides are TGTGCCAGCAGTTCACCACAGTATTACCAAGAGACCCAGTACTTC.

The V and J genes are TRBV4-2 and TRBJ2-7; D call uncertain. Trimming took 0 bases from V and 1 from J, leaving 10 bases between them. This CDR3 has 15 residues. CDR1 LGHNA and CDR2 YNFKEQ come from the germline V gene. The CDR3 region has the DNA TGTGCCAGCAGCCAAGAGCTCCCGCCTTCCTACGAGCAGTACTTC. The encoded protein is CASSQELPPSYEQYF.

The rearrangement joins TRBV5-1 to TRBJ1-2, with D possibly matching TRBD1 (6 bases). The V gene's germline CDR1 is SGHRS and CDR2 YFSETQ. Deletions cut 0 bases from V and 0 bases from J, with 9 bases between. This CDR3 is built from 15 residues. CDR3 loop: CASSLGGGTNYGYTF. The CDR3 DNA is TGCGCCAGCAGCTTGGGCGGGGGCACTAACTATGGCTACACCTTC.

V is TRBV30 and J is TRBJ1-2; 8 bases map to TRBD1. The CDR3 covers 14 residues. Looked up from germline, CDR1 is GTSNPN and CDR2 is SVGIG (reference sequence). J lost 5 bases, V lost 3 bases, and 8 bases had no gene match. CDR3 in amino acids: CAWRTGGSSYGYTF. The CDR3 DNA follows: TGTGCCTGGAGAACAGGGGGTTCCTCGTATGGCTACACCTTC.

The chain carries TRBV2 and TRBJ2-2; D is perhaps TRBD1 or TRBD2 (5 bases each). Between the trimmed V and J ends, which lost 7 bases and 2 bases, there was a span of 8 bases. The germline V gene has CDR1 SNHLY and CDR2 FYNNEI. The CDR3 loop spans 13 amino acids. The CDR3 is CASKGTNTGELFF. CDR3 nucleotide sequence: TGTGCCAGCAAGGGGACCAACACCGGGGAGCTGTTTTTT.

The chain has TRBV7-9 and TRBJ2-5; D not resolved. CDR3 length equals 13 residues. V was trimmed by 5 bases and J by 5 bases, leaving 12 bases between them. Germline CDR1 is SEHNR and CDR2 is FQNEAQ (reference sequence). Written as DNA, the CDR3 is TGTGCCAGCAGCCAAGGACGAGTGGAGACCCAGTACTTC. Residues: CASSQGRVETQYF.

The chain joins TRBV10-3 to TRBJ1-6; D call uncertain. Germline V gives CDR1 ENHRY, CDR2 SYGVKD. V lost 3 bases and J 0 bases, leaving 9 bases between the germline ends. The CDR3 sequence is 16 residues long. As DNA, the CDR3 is TGTGCCATCAGTGACGTGGATAGCTCCTATAATTCACCCCTCCACTTT. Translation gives CAISDVDSSYNSPLHF.

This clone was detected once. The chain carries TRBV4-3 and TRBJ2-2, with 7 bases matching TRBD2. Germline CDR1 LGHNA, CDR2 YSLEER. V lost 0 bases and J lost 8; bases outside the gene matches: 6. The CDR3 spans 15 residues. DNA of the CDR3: TGCGCCAGCAGCCAAGAGTCACTAGCGCAGGGGGAGCTGTTTTTT. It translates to CASSQESLAQGELFF.

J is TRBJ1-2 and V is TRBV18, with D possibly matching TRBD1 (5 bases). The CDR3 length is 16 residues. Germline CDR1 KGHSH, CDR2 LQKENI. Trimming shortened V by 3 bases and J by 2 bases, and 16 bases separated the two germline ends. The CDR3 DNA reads TGTGCCAGCTCACCGGTAGGGGCGCTTAAAAACTATGGCTACACCTTC. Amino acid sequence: CASSPVGALKNYGYTF.

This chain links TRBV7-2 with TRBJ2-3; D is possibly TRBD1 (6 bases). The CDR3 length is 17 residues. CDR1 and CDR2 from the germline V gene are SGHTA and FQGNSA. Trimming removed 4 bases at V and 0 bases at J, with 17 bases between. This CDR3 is CASSWMGVGASTDTQYF. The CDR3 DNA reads TGTGCCAGCAGCTGGATGGGGGTGGGGGCTAGCACAGATACGCAGTATTTT.

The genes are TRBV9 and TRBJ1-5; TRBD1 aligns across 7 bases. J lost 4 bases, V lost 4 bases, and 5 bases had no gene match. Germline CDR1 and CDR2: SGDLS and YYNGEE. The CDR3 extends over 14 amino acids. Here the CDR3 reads CASSPQGGNQPQHF. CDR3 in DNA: TGTGCCAGCAGCCCCCAGGGGGGAAATCAGCCCCAGCATTTT.